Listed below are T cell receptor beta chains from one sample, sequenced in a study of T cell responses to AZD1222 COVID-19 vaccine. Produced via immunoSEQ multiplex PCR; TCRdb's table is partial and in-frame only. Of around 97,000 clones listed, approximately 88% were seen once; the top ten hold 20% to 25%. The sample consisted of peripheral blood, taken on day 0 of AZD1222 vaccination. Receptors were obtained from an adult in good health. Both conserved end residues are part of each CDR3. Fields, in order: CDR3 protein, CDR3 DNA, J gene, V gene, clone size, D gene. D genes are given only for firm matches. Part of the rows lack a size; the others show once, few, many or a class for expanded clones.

CDR3aa: CASSSRLHTNTEAFF
CDR3nt: TGTGCCAGCTCTTCCCGATTACACACGAACACTGAAGCTTTCTTT
j_gene: TRBJ1-1
v_gene: TRBV18
abundance: once
d_gene: NA

CDR3aa: CASSRVNSNQPQHF
CDR3nt: TGTGCCAGCAGCCGAGTAAATAGCAATCAGCCCCAGCATTTT
j_gene: TRBJ1-5
v_gene: TRBV7-8
abundance: NA
d_gene: NA

CDR3aa: CASSLETAAYGYTF
CDR3nt: TGCGCCAGCAGCTTGGAGACAGCGGCTTATGGCTACACCTTC
j_gene: TRBJ1-2
v_gene: TRBV5-1
abundance: NA
d_gene: NA

CDR3aa: CASSHSQGSPYEQYF
CDR3nt: TGTGCCAGCAGTCATTCGCAGGGAAGCCCCTACGAGCAGTACTTC
j_gene: TRBJ2-7
v_gene: TRBV6-2/TRBV6-3
abundance: NA
d_gene: NA

CDR3aa: CSAPENYGYTF
CDR3nt: TGCAGTGCCCCCGAAAACTATGGCTACACCTTC
j_gene: TRBJ1-2
v_gene: TRBV20-1
abundance: NA
d_gene: NA

CDR3aa: CASSFGQASSYEQYF
CDR3nt: TGTGCCAGCAGTTTTGGGCAGGCGAGCTCCTACGAGCAGTACTTC
j_gene: TRBJ2-7
v_gene: TRBV27
abundance: NA
d_gene: NA

CDR3aa: CASSFQRPQTGKYSNQPQHF
CDR3nt: TGTGCCAGCAGCTTCCAGCGCCCCCAGACAGGGAAGTATAGCAATCAGCCCCAGCATTTT
j_gene: TRBJ1-5
v_gene: TRBV11-3
abundance: NA
d_gene: TRBD1

CDR3aa: CASRDENNSPLHF
CDR3nt: TGTGCCAGTAGAGACGAAAATAATTCACCCCTCCACTTT
j_gene: TRBJ1-6
v_gene: TRBV19
abundance: once
d_gene: NA

CDR3aa: CAVGGRNGYTF
CDR3nt: TGTGCCGTGGGGGGCAGGAATGGCTACACCTTC
j_gene: TRBJ1-2
v_gene: TRBV9
abundance: NA
d_gene: NA

CDR3aa: CASSYSSMRTNQPQHF
CDR3nt: TGTGCCAGCAGTTACTCGAGTATGAGAACTAATCAGCCCCAGCATTTT
j_gene: TRBJ1-5
v_gene: TRBV6-6
abundance: NA
d_gene: NA

CDR3aa: CASSPTSGTYNEQFF
CDR3nt: TGTGCCAGCAGCCCGACTAGCGGGACATACAATGAGCAGTTCTTC
j_gene: TRBJ2-1
v_gene: TRBV7-2
abundance: NA
d_gene: TRBD2

CDR3aa: CASHGQGVGYEQYF
CDR3nt: TGTGCCAGCCACGGACAGGGGGTGGGATACGAGCAGTACTTC
j_gene: TRBJ2-7
v_gene: TRBV28
abundance: NA
d_gene: TRBD1

CDR3aa: CSVRGQANSPLHF
CDR3nt: TGCAGCGTTAGGGGACAGGCCAATTCACCCCTCCACTTT
j_gene: TRBJ1-6
v_gene: TRBV29-1
abundance: NA
d_gene: TRBD1

CDR3aa: CASSTRRSGYGYTF
CDR3nt: TGTGCCAGCAGCACCCGTCGGTCGGGGTATGGCTACACCTTC
j_gene: TRBJ1-2
v_gene: TRBV9
abundance: once
d_gene: NA

CDR3aa: CASSQTQMETQYF
CDR3nt: TGCGCCAGCAGCCAAACGCAGATGGAGACCCAGTACTTC
j_gene: TRBJ2-5
v_gene: TRBV4-3
abundance: NA
d_gene: NA

CDR3aa: CASSQDSGANQPQHF
CDR3nt: TGCGCCAGCAGCCAAGATAGCGGGGCCAATCAGCCCCAGCATTTT
j_gene: TRBJ1-5
v_gene: TRBV4-3
abundance: NA
d_gene: NA

CDR3aa: CAISDDRILSGYTF
CDR3nt: TGTGCCATCAGTGATGACAGGATCCTTTCTGGCTACACCTTC
j_gene: TRBJ1-2
v_gene: TRBV10-3
abundance: NA
d_gene: NA

CDR3aa: CASQRGWANNEQFF
CDR3nt: TGTGCCAGCCAGAGGGGGTGGGCGAACAATGAGCAGTTCTTC
j_gene: TRBJ2-1
v_gene: TRBV6-5
abundance: NA
d_gene: NA

CDR3aa: CSVVKRGADTQYF
CDR3nt: TGCAGCGTTGTCAAGCGGGGCGCAGATACGCAGTATTTT
j_gene: TRBJ2-3
v_gene: TRBV29-1
abundance: NA
d_gene: TRBD2

CDR3aa: CASSYQGGLVNEQFF
CDR3nt: TGTGCCAGCAGTTATCAGGGGGGACTTGTCAATGAGCAGTTCTTC
j_gene: TRBJ2-1
v_gene: TRBV6-5
abundance: NA
d_gene: NA

CDR3aa: CAISESSIYGYTF
CDR3nt: TGTGCCATCAGTGAGTCTTCCATCTATGGCTACACCTTC
j_gene: TRBJ1-2
v_gene: TRBV10-3
abundance: NA
d_gene: NA

CDR3aa: CASRTGAGSPLHF
CDR3nt: TGTGCCAGCAGAACAGGGGCGGGTTCACCCCTCCACTTT
j_gene: TRBJ1-6
v_gene: TRBV28
abundance: NA
d_gene: TRBD1

CDR3aa: CASSSGLAETSTDTQYF
CDR3nt: TGTGCCAGCAGCTCGGGACTAGCGGAGACTAGCACAGATACGCAGTATTTT
j_gene: TRBJ2-3
v_gene: TRBV11-3
abundance: NA
d_gene: TRBD2

CDR3aa: CASSLPGASYGYTF
CDR3nt: TGTGCCAGCAGCTTACCGGGGGCTAGCTATGGCTACACCTTC
j_gene: TRBJ1-2
v_gene: TRBV5-6
abundance: NA
d_gene: NA

CDR3aa: CASSFWGFDTGYEQYF
CDR3nt: TGTGCCAGCAGCTTCTGGGGGTTTGATACGGGATACGAGCAGTACTTC
j_gene: TRBJ2-7
v_gene: TRBV7-2
abundance: NA
d_gene: NA

CDR3aa: CAISESGTIGGELFF
CDR3nt: TGTGCCATCAGTGAGTCGGGGACAATCGGCGGGGAGCTGTTTTTT
j_gene: TRBJ2-2
v_gene: TRBV10-3
abundance: NA
d_gene: NA

CDR3aa: CASSRQAAYEQYF
CDR3nt: TGTGCCAGCAGTAGACAGGCTGCCTACGAGCAGTACTTC
j_gene: TRBJ2-7
v_gene: TRBV6-2/TRBV6-3
abundance: NA
d_gene: NA

CDR3aa: CASSPRGTGIYNEQFF
CDR3nt: TGTGCCAGCAGCCCCAGGGGAACGGGGATATACAATGAGCAGTTCTTC
j_gene: TRBJ2-1
v_gene: TRBV3-1/TRBV3-2
abundance: NA
d_gene: NA

CDR3aa: CAISGGGNQPQHF
CDR3nt: TGTGCCATCAGTGGAGGGGGCAATCAGCCCCAGCATTTT
j_gene: TRBJ1-5
v_gene: TRBV10-3
abundance: NA
d_gene: NA

CDR3aa: CASSLEKGAYGYTF
CDR3nt: TGTGCCAGCAGTTTAGAAAAGGGAGCCTATGGCTACACCTTC
j_gene: TRBJ1-2
v_gene: TRBV28
abundance: NA
d_gene: NA

CDR3aa: CASSGGRGPNTGELFF
CDR3nt: TGCGCCAGCAGTGGGGGACGTGGTCCGAACACCGGGGAGCTGTTTTTT
j_gene: TRBJ2-2
v_gene: TRBV10-2
abundance: NA
d_gene: NA

CDR3aa: CASSQDRSGQGENIQYF
CDR3nt: TGCGCCAGCAGCCAAGATCGATCGGGACAGGGGGAAAACATTCAGTACTTC
j_gene: TRBJ2-4
v_gene: TRBV4-1
abundance: NA
d_gene: TRBD1

CDR3aa: CASSRTLSGGLGETQYF
CDR3nt: TGTGCCAGCAGCCGAACACTCAGCGGGGGATTAGGGGAGACCCAGTACTTC
j_gene: TRBJ2-5
v_gene: TRBV3-1/TRBV3-2
abundance: NA
d_gene: TRBD2

CDR3aa: CASSTIGTVSGNTIYF
CDR3nt: TGTGCCAGCAGTACAATTGGGACAGTCTCTGGAAACACCATATATTTT
j_gene: TRBJ1-3
v_gene: TRBV3-1/TRBV3-2
abundance: NA
d_gene: TRBD1

CDR3aa: CASRRAGSPLHF
CDR3nt: TGTGCCAGCAGAAGGGCCGGTTCACCCCTCCACTTT
j_gene: TRBJ1-6
v_gene: TRBV11-2
abundance: few
d_gene: NA

CDR3aa: CATSDWTSGKSSYNEQFF
CDR3nt: TGTGCCACCAGTGATTGGACTAGCGGGAAAAGCTCCTACAATGAGCAGTTCTTC
j_gene: TRBJ2-1
v_gene: TRBV24-1
abundance: NA
d_gene: TRBD2